This TCR beta chain was obtained from a study of blood T cell repertoires in COVID-19. Study details: COVID-19 samples collected from the United States, Italy and Spain covered acute and convalescent phases. From T cells, B-cell-depleted T cells, or PBMCs came the material, which was cDNA or gDNA.

Data came from immunoSEQ multiplex PCR; TCRdb stores just in-frame clones and leaves some out. The sample yields 110,000 to 150,000 clones, just under 80% seen once. This CDR3 spans 16 amino acids. The chain couples TRBV21-1 to TRBJ2-2; the tabulated D call, TRBD2, remains unverified against the DNA. TRBV21-1 has pseudogene status. The sequence came from a woman in her sixties or seventies with acute or convalescent COVID-19. The specimen sequenced was peripheral blood. The DNA for the CDR3 is TGTGCCAGCAGCCAAGGGGGAGTGGCGAACACCGGGGAGCTGTTTTTT. The encoded protein is CASSQGGVANTGELFF.